The clone carrying this TCR beta chain was seen more than once but under ten times. Its target is not known. One entry per CDR3 protein results from TCRdb running MiXCR on the 5' RACE reads. This table holds under 350,000 distinct CDR3 sequences, roughly 10% found once. The CDR3 runs to 15 residues. Trimming removed 0 bases from V and 0 bases from J, with 9 bases in between. The germline V gene has CDR1 MGHRA and CDR2 YSYEKL. The sample belongs to a study of identical twins. Points from the study as a whole: Beta out-of-frame sequences displayed a weaker excess of sharing between twins. Part of the zero-insertion signal could reflect confounding by invariant MAIT and iNKT cells. Modeled out-of-frame TCR alpha sharing in monozygotic twins fell below observed levels. Fewer insertions were carried by abundant cord blood beta clonotypes, but none was seen in memory repertoires.

These records were also assigned to another study, of yellow fever vaccine responses in identical twins.

The V gene is TRBV4-1, the J gene TRBJ2-7; D possibly corresponds to TRBD1 (5 bases). The TCR comes from a woman between 18 and 29 years old in good health. Sequenced: CD8+ T cells sorted from blood. The CDR3 spells CASSQEHRSSYEQYF. DNA for the CDR3: TGCGCCAGCAGCCAAGAGCACAGGAGCTCCTACGAGCAGTACTTC.